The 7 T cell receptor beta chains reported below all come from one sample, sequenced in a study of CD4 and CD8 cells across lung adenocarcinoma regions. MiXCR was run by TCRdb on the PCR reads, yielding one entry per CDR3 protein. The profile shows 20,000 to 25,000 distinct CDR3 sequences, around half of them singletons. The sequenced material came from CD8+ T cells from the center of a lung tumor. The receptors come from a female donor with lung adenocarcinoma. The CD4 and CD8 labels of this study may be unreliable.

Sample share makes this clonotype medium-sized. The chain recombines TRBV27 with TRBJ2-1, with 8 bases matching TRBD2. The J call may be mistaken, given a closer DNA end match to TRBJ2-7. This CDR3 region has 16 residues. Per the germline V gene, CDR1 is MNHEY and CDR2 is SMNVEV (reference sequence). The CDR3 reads CASSPYPGLVLYEQYF. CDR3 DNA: TGTGCCAGCAGTCCCTATCCGGGACTAGTTCTCTACGAGCAGTACTTC.

CDR3 region: CASSPEGAYGYTF. The CDR3 DNA is TGCGCCAGCAGCCCTGAGGGAGCCTATGGCTACACCTTC. The chain is built from TRBV4-1 and TRBJ1-2, with no clear D. Trimming pared 4 bases from V and 4 bases from J, leaving 10 bases between. The germline CDR1 and CDR2 sequences are MGHRA and YSYEKL. This CDR3 region has 13 residues.

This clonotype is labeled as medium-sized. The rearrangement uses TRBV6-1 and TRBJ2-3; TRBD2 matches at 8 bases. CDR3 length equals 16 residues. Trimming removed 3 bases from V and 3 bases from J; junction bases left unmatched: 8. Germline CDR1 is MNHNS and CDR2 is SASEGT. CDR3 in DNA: TGTGCCAGCAGTGACCCGCGGGGGGTCGGAACAGATACGCAGTATTTT. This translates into CASSDPRGVGTDTQYF.

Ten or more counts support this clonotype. The CDR3: CASSVAGIKADTQYF. The DNA of the CDR3 is TGTGCCAGCAGCGTAGCGGGAATCAAAGCAGATACGCAGTATTTT. The chain is built from TRBV6-2 or TRBV6-3 and TRBJ2-3; 8 bases fit TRBD2. This CDR3 contains 15 residues. Unmatched junction bases numbered 9, after V lost 6 bases and J lost 4 bases. Germline V gene data show CDR1 as MNHEY and CDR2 as SVGEGT.

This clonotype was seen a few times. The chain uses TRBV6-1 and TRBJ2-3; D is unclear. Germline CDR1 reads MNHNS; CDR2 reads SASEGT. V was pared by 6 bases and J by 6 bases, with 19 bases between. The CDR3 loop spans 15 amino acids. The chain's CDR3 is CASRRKAHRTDTQYF. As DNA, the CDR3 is TGTGCCAGCAGGCGAAAGGCGCATCGGACGGATACGCAGTATTTT.

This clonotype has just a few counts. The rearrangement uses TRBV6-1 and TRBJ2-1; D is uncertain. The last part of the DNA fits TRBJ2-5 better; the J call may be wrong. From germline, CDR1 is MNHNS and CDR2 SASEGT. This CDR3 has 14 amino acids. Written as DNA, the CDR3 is TGTGCCAGCAGTGAATGGTCTGTCCAAGAGACCCAGTACTTC. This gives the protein CASSEWSVQETQYF.

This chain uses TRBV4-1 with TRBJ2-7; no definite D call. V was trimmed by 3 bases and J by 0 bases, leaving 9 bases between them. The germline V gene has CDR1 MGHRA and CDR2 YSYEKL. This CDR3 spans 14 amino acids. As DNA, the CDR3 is TGCGCCAGCAGCCACCGGATACCCTCCTACGAGCAGTACTTC. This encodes CASSHRIPSYEQYF.